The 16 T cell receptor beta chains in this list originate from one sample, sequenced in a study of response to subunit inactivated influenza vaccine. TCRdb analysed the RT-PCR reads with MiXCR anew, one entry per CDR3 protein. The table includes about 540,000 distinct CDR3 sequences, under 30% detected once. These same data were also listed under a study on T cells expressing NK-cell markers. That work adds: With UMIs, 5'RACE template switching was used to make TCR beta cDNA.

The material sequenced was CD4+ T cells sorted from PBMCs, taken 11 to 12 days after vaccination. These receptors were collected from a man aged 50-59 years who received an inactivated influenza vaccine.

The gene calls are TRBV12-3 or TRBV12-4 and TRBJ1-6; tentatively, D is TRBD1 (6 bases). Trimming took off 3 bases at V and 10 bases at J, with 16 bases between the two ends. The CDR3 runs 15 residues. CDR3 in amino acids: CASSFGGQGRSPLHF. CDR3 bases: TGTGCCAGCAGTTTCGGGGGGCAGGGTCGATCACCCCTCCACTTT.

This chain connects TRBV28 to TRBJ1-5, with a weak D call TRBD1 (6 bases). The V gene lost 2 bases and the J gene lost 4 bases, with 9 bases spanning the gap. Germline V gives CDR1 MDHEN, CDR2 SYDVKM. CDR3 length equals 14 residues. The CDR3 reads CASSLHQGNQPQHF. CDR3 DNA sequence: TGTGCCAGCAGTTTACATCAGGGGAATCAGCCCCAGCATTTT. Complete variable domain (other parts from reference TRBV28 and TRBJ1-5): DVKVTQSSRYLVKRTGEKVFLECVQDMDHENMFWYRQDPGLGLRLIYFSYDVKMKEKGDIPEGYSVSREKKERFSLILESASTNQTSMYLCASSLHQGNQPQHFGDGTRLSIL.

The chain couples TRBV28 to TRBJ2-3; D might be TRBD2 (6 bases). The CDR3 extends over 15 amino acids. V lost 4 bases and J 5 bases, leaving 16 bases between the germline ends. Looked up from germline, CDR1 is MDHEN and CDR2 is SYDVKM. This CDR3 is CASSSYSAGGDTQYF. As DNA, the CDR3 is TGTGCCAGCAGTTCCTATTCCGCCGGGGGAGATACGCAGTATTTT.

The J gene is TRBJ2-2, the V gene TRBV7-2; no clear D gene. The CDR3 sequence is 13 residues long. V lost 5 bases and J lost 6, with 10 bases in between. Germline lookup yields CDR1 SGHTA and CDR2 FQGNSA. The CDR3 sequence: CASSPLMAGELFF. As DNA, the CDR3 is TGTGCCAGCAGCCCTTTAATGGCCGGGGAGCTGTTTTTT.

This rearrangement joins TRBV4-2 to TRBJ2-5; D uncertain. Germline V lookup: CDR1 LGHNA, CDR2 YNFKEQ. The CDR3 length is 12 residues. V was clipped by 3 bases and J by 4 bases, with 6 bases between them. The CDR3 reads CASSHGLETQYF. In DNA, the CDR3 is TGTGCCAGCAGCCACGGGCTAGAGACCCAGTACTTC.

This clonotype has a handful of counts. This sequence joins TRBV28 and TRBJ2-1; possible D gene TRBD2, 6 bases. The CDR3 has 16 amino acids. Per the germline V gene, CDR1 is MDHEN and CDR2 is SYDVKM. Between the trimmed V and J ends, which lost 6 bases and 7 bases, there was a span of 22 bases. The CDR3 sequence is CASSIQRARALNEQFF. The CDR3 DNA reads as TGTGCCAGCAGCATACAGCGGGCCAGGGCCCTTAATGAGCAGTTCTTC.

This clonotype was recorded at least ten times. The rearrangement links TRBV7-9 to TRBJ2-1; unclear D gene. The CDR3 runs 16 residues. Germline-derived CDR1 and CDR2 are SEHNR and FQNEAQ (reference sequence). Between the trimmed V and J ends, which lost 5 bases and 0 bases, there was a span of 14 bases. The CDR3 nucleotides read TGTGCCAGCAGCGATTATGCACATAGCTCCTACAATGAGCAGTTCTTC. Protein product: CASSDYAHSSYNEQFF.

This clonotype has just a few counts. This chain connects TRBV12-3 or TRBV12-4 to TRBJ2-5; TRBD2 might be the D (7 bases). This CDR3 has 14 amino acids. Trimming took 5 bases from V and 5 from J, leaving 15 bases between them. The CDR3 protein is CASSHGLGGETQYF. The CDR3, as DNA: TGTGCCAGCAGTCATGGACTAGGGGGGGAGACCCAGTACTTC.

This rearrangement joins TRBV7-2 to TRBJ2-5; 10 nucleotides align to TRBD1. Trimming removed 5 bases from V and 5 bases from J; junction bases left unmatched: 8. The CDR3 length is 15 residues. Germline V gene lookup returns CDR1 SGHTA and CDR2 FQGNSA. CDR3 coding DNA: TGTGCCAGCAGCCCGGGACAGGGGACAGGGGAGACCCAGTACTTC. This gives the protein CASSPGQGTGETQYF.

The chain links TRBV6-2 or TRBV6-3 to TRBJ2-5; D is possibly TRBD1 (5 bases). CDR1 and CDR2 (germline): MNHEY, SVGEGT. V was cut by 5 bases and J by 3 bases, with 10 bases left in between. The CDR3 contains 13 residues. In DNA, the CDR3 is TGTGCCAGCAGTCCAATCAGGGAAGAGACCCAGTACTTC. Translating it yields CASSPIREETQYF.

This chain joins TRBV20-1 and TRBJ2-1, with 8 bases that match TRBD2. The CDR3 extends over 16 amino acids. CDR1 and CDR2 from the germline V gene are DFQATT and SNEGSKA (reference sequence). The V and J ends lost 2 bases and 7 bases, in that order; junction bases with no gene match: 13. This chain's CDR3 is CSARPPGGAVRNEQFF. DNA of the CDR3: TGCAGTGCTAGACCTCCGGGGGGGGCCGTTAGGAATGAGCAGTTCTTC.

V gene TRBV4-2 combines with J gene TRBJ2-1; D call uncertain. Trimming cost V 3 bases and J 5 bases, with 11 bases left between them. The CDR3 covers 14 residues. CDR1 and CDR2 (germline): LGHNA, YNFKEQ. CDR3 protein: CASSQGGPHNEQFF. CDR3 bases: TGTGCCAGCAGCCAGGGTGGGCCCCACAATGAGCAGTTCTTC.

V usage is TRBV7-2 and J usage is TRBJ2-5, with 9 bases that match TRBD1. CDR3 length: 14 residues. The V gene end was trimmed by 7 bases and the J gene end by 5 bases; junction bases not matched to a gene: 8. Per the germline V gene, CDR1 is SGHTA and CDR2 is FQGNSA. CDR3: CASNRQGGGETQYF. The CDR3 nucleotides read TGTGCCAGCAATCGACAGGGGGGAGGCGAGACCCAGTACTTC.

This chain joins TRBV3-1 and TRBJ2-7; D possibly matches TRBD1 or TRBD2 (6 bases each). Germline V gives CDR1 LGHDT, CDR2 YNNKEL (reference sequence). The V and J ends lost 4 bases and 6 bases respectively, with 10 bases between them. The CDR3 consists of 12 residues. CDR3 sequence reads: CASSPQGGEQYF. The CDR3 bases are TGTGCCAGCAGCCCACAGGGAGGCGAGCAGTACTTC.

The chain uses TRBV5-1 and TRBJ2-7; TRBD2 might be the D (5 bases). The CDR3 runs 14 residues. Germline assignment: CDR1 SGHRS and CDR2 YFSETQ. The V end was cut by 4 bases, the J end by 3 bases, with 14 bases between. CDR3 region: CASSDVRGSYEQYF. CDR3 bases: TGCGCCAGCAGCGATGTACGGGGTAGCTACGAGCAGTACTTC.

CDR3 protein: CASSYSGTSATRNQPQHF. CDR3 DNA: TGTGCCAGCAGTTACTCGGGGACAAGCGCGACTCGCAATCAGCCCCAGCATTTT. The genes are TRBV6-2 or TRBV6-3 and TRBJ1-5; perhaps TRBD1 as D (6 bases). CDR1 MNHEY and CDR2 SVGEGT come from the germline V gene. The CDR3 spans 18 residues. The germline V and J ends were trimmed by 0 bases and 2 bases, with 17 bases remaining between them.